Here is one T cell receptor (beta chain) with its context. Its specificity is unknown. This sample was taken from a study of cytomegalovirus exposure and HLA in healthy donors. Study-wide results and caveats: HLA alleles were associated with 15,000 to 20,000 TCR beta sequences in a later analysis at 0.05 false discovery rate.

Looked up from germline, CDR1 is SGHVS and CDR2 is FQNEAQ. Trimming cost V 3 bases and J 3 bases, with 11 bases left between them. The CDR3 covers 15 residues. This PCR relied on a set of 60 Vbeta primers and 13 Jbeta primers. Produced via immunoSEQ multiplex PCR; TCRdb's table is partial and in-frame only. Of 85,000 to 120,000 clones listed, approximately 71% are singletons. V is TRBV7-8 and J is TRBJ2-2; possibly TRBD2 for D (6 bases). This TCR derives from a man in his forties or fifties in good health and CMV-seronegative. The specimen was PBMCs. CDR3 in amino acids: CASSLRLVYTGELFF. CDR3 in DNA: TGTGCCAGCAGCTTGAGACTAGTGTACACCGGGGAGCTGTTTTTT.